This TCR beta chain was found in a study of beta chain features in type 1 diabetes. Sorting based on CD45RO/CCR7/CD25/CD127/CD95/CD27 separated CD4+ naive, central memory, regulatory and stem cell-like memory cells. Points from the study as a whole: The naive, central memory and Treg TCRB repertoires of patients appeared to be more similar to one another than those of healthy donors. Researchers report that Type 1 diabetes patients had moderately but significantly shorter TCRB CDR3s across all four CD4+ subsets. PCR, the amplification step, might favor shorter templates, equally in patients and controls.

The sample holds a few counts of this clone. Its cognate antigen is unknown. J lost 3 bases, V lost 2 bases, and 7 bases had no gene match. This CDR3 has 15 amino acids. Looked up from germline, CDR1 is SGHDT and CDR2 is YYEEEE. cDNA synthesis used the whole RNA isolate, giving expressed TCRB sequences. This table comes from immunoSEQ multiplex PCR, and its TCRdb copy is limited to in-frame clones, with some not included. This table has over 500,000 clones, roughly a sixth appearing once. The sequenced material came from naive CD4+ T cells from blood. V gene TRBV5-6 combines with J gene TRBJ2-7, with 8 bases aligning to TRBD1. The source of this sequence is a man aged 18 to 29 in good health. CDR3 in DNA: TGTGCCAGCAGCTTCCTGGACAGGGATGACTACGAGCAGTACTTC. Its protein is CASSFLDRDDYEQYF.